This T cell receptor (beta chain) was recorded in a study of vaccination effects on CD4 cells after COVID-19. Clones were sequenced by immunoSEQ multiplex PCR, and TCRdb holds only the in-frame ones, with some missing. The data show around 15,000 clones, over 60% seen once. CDR1 and CDR2 from the germline V gene are SGHDN and FVKESK. V shed 1 base and J shed 7 bases, with 16 bases lying between them. This CDR3 region has 15 residues. A note on this clone: The antigen remains unidentified.

CD4+ T cells specific for antigen were expanded with viral peptide pools by the ViraFEST assay before sequencing. CD4+ T cell isolation took place after approximately 11 days of culture. Infection with SARS-CoV-2 occurred in the person between March and December 2020, and PCR confirmed it. Participants completed two doses of the BNT162b2 or mRNA-1273 vaccine. This sequence was found in a human donor who had a prior SARS-CoV-2 infection. This rearrangement joins TRBV14 to TRBJ1-2; D gene unclear. The sequenced sample was CD4+ T cells from PBMCs cultured with SARS-CoV-2 spike peptides, obtained after COVID-19 vaccination. The CDR3 DNA follows: TGTGCCAGCAGCCAAGGAACGGTCGGGAGGGTTGGCTACACCTTC. Translation: CASSQGTVGRVGYTF. The whole variable domain, remainder taken from reference TRBV14 and TRBJ1-2, is EAGVTQFPSHSVIEKGQTVTLRCDPISGHDNLYWYRRVMGKEIKFLLHFVKESKQDESGMPNNRFLAERTGGTYSTLKVQPAELEDSGVYFCASSQGTVGRVGYTFGSGTRLTVV.